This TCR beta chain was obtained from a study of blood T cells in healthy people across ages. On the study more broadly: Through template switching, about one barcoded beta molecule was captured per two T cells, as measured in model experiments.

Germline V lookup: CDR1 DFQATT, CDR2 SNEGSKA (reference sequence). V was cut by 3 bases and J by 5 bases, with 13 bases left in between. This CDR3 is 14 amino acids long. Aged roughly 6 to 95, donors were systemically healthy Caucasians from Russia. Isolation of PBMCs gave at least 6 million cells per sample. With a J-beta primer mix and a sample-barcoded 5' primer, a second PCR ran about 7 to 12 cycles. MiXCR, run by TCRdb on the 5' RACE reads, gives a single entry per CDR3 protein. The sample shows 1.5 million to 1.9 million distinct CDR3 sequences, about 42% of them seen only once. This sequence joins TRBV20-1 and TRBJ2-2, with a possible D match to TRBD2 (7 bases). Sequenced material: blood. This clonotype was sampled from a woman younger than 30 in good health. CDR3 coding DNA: TGCAGTGCTAGTCCGAGCGGGACAACCGGGGAGCTGTTTTTT. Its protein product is CSASPSGTTGELFF.